These 9 T cell receptor beta chains were sequenced from one sample in a study of blood T cell repertoires in COVID-19. Produced via immunoSEQ multiplex PCR; TCRdb's table is partial and in-frame only. The sample holds approximately 50,000 clones; 80% to 90% are singletons and the top ten take over 25%. Sequencing was done on a sample of peripheral blood. The receptors were gathered from a man aged 60 to 69 with COVID-19, enrolled during active disease.

J is TRBJ2-2 and V is TRBV2; tentatively, D is TRBD1 (6 bases). The CDR3 is 15 amino acids. The V end lost 6 bases, the J end lost 4 bases, and 15 bases lay between the germline ends. Germline CDR1 reads SNHLY; CDR2 reads FYNNEI. The CDR3, as DNA: TGTGCCAGCAGAGCTAACACAGGGAGCACCGGGGAGCTGTTTTTT. Translated: CASRANTGSTGELFF.

The rearrangement joins TRBV19 to TRBJ2-2, with D uncertain. Germline-derived CDR1 and CDR2 are LNHDA and SQIVND (reference sequence). The V end lost 3 bases, the J end lost 6 bases, and 8 bases lay between the germline ends. The length of the CDR3 is 13 residues. CDR3 amino acids: CASSIKRAGELFF. The CDR3 region has the DNA TGTGCCAGTAGTATTAAACGGGCCGGGGAGCTGTTTTTT.

The gene calls are TRBV7-2 and TRBJ2-5; the D gene is possibly TRBD2 (7 bases). Per germline, CDR1 SGHTA and CDR2 FQGNSA. The length of the CDR3 is 15 residues. V dropped 4 bases and J dropped 5 bases, with 17 bases sitting between them. CDR3 DNA sequence: TGTGCCAGCAGCTCCCAGTGGGGGGGCCGGGAGACCCAGTACTTC. Its translation: CASSSQWGGRETQYF.

The chain combines TRBV2 with TRBJ2-7, with D perhaps matching TRBD1 (5 bases). CDR3 length equals 13 residues. The germline V and J ends were trimmed by 4 bases and 6 bases, with 13 bases remaining between them. Germline CDR1 reads SNHLY; CDR2 reads FYNNEI. CDR3 in amino acids: CASSADRRTEQYF. The CDR3 DNA follows: TGTGCCAGCAGTGCTGACAGACGGACCGAGCAGTACTTC.

The rearrangement joins TRBV19 to TRBJ2-7, with 8 bases matching TRBD1. Germline CDR1 is LNHDA and CDR2 is SQIVND (reference sequence). V gave up 5 bases and J gave up 3 bases; unmatched junction bases: 6. The CDR3 length is 14 residues. The CDR3 DNA is TGTGCCAGTAGTGCAGGACAGGGCGGCTACGAGCAGTACTTC. The encoded protein is CASSAGQGGYEQYF.

The chain recombines TRBV7-3 with TRBJ1-1, with a weak D call TRBD1 (5 bases). CDR1 is SGHTA and CDR2 is FQGTGA in the germline V gene. This CDR3 contains 13 residues. Trimming took off 3 bases at V and 6 bases at J, with 11 bases between the two ends. The CDR3 protein is CASSLTVDSEAFF. The CDR3 bases are TGTGCCAGCAGCTTGACAGTCGACTCTGAAGCTTTCTTT.

V gene TRBV10-3 combines with J gene TRBJ2-2, with D maybe TRBD1 (6 bases). Germline V gene data show CDR1 as ENHRY and CDR2 as SYGVKD. The CDR3 has 15 residues. V lost 10 bases, J lost 0 bases, and 15 bases lay in between. The CDR3 loop reads CASRDINANTGELFF. The CDR3, as DNA: TGTGCCAGCCGGGACATTAACGCGAACACCGGGGAGCTGTTTTTT.

V usage is TRBV5-1 and J usage is TRBJ2-7; D is perhaps TRBD1 (5 bases). Germline V CDR1 and CDR2: SGHRS, YFSETQ. V was trimmed by 0 bases and J by 4 bases, leaving 11 bases between them. The CDR3 extends over 14 amino acids. In DNA, the CDR3 is TGCGCCAGCAGCTTGGGGCAGGGTAGGTACGAGCAGTACTTC. This translates into CASSLGQGRYEQYF.

This clone has only one observation. The J gene is TRBJ1-5, the V gene TRBV7-9; 8 bases line up with TRBD1. The V gene end was trimmed by 6 bases and the J gene end by 1 base; junction bases not matched to a gene: 2. In germline, CDR1 is SEHNR, CDR2 FQNEAQ (reference sequence). This CDR3 contains 14 residues. CDR3 amino acids: CASSRQGSNQPQHF. CDR3 in DNA: TGTGCCAGCAGTCGACAGGGGAGCAATCAGCCCCAGCATTTT. The entire variable domain, with the rest obtained from reference TRBV7-9 and TRBJ1-5, is as follows: DTGVSQNPRHKITKRGQNVTFRCDPISEHNRLYWYRQTLGQGPEFLTYFQNEAQLEKSRLLSDRFSAERPKGSFSTLEIQRTEQGDSAMYLCASSRQGSNQPQHFGDGTRLSIL.